Listed here are 22 T cell receptor beta chains from one sample, sequenced in a study of T cell responses to AZD1222 COVID-19 vaccine. Sequenced by immunoSEQ multiplex PCR; TCRdb stores in-frame clones only, minus some. The table lists about 84,000 clones, about 89% of them singletons. The material sequenced was peripheral blood, taken 28 days after the second AZD1222 dose. Receptor source: an adult who received the AZD1222 COVID-19 vaccine.

V gene TRBV28 combines with J gene TRBJ1-5; TRBD1 matches at 10 bases. This CDR3 contains 16 residues. The germline V gene encodes CDR1 MDHEN and CDR2 SYDVKM. With V trimmed by 3 bases and J by 5 bases, 7 bases remained unmatched. For the CDR3, the DNA is TGTGCCAGCAGTTTCTGGGACAGGGGTGATGATCAGCCCCAGCATTTT. It yields the protein CASSFWDRGDDQPQHF.

The chain links TRBV2 to TRBJ1-2, with D unresolved. V lost 2 bases and J 8 bases, leaving 12 bases between the germline ends. CDR3 size: 13 residues. CDR1 and CDR2 from the germline V gene are SNHLY and FYNNEI. The CDR3, as DNA: TGTGCCAGCAGTGAACAGACCATCATAGGCTACACCTTC. Its translation: CASSEQTIIGYTF.

The chain links TRBV18 to TRBJ1-6; D might be TRBD1 (6 bases). This CDR3 contains 14 residues. Trimming took off 2 bases at V and 10 bases at J, with 12 bases between the two ends. Germline lookup yields CDR1 KGHSH and CDR2 LQKENI. The CDR3 loop reads CASSPGAGESPLHF. For the CDR3, the DNA is TGTGCCAGCTCACCAGGGGCAGGGGAATCACCCCTCCACTTT.

V usage is TRBV24-1 and J usage is TRBJ2-3; 9 bases are shared with TRBD2. Germline V lookup: CDR1 KGHDR, CDR2 SFDVKD. Trimming at V came to 7 bases and at J to 5 bases, leaving 9 bases not matched to a gene. This CDR3 is 15 amino acids long. The CDR3 protein is CATSYAGGPGDTQYF. The CDR3 DNA is TGTGCCACCAGCTATGCGGGAGGGCCTGGAGATACGCAGTATTTT.

This chain's CDR3 is CASSTRTGNTEAFF. DNA of the CDR3: TGTGCCAGCAGCACACGGACAGGGAACACTGAAGCTTTCTTT. This chain links TRBV7-3 with TRBJ1-1, with 7 bases lining up with TRBD1. CDR1 SGHTA and CDR2 FQGTGA come from the germline V gene. The CDR3 is made up of 14 amino acids. The V and J ends lost 5 bases and 1 base, in that order; junction bases with no gene match: 4.

This rearrangement joins TRBV27 to TRBJ1-3; the match to TRBD1 covers 9 bases. J was trimmed by 0 bases and V by 6 bases; bases with no gene match: 6. Germline CDR1 and CDR2: MNHEY and SMNVEV (reference sequence). This CDR3 spans 16 amino acids. The DNA for the CDR3 is TGTGCCAGCAGCCGGACAGGGGCCCTCTCTGGAAACACCATATATTTT. It codes for CASSRTGALSGNTIYF.

The chain employs TRBV2 and TRBJ1-5; possibly TRBD1 for D (6 bases). The germline V gene encodes CDR1 SNHLY and CDR2 FYNNEI. This CDR3 has 14 residues. The germline V and J ends were trimmed by 4 bases and 2 bases, with 9 bases remaining between them. In nucleotides, the CDR3 is TGTGCCAGCAGTGCCGGGACACGCAATCAGCCCCAGCATTTT. Its translation is CASSAGTRNQPQHF.

J is TRBJ1-5 and V is TRBV3-1 (or the pseudogene TRBV3-2); TRBD1 is a possible D gene (6 bases). Germline V gene sequence: CDR1 LGHDT, CDR2 YNNKEL (reference sequence). The CDR3 covers 14 residues. The V gene lost 3 bases and the J gene lost 8 bases, with 14 bases spanning the gap. As DNA, the CDR3 is TGTGCCAGCAGCCAGAGGTCACAGGGCAAGCCCCAGCATTTT. This codes for CASSQRSQGKPQHF.

This clone was seen once. The chain combines TRBV6-5 with TRBJ1-2; D is undetermined. V was pared by 6 bases and J by 4 bases, with 15 bases between. CDR3 length: 14 residues. Germline CDR1 and CDR2: MNHEY and SVGAGI. CDR3 residues: CASRSNSISYGYTF. In DNA form, the CDR3 reads TGTGCCAGCAGATCCAACAGCATCTCCTATGGCTACACCTTC.

The rearrangement links TRBV6-5 to TRBJ2-1, with 9 bases identical to TRBD2. J was trimmed by 3 bases and V by 6 bases; bases with no gene match: 6. In germline, CDR1 is MNHEY, CDR2 SVGAGI. CDR3 length: 15 amino acids. In DNA, the CDR3 is TGTGCCAGCAGATCGAGCGGGGGGTTCTACAATGAGCAGTTCTTC. It is translated as CASRSSGGFYNEQFF.

J is TRBJ2-1 and V is TRBV7-3; D is ambiguous. The germline V gene encodes CDR1 SGHTA and CDR2 FQGTGA. The CDR3 is 14 amino acids. Deletions cut 4 bases from V and 1 base from J, with 8 bases between. CDR3 DNA: TGTGCCAGCAGCTCGGGTGGTTCCTACAATGAGCAGTTCTTC. It specifies CASSSGGSYNEQFF.

This clone occurred a few times. J is TRBJ1-1 and V is TRBV5-1, with D unclear. Germline V lookup: CDR1 SGHRS, CDR2 YFSETQ. The germline V and J ends were trimmed by 2 bases and 3 bases, with 11 bases remaining between them. The CDR3 sequence is 14 residues long. The CDR3 DNA reads TGCGCCAGCAGCTTCGAAGGAACCCACACTGAAGCTTTCTTT. It encodes CASSFEGTHTEAFF.

This clone appeared once. This sequence joins TRBV5-1 and TRBJ2-2; possibly TRBD1 for D (5 bases). The CDR3 covers 16 residues. V was clipped by 2 bases and J by 0 bases, with 11 bases between them. From germline, CDR1 is SGHRS and CDR2 YFSETQ. The CDR3 nucleotides read TGCGCCAGCAGCTTAGTGGCAGGGTCGAACACCGGGGAGCTGTTTTTT. It specifies CASSLVAGSNTGELFF.

The chain recombines TRBV28 with TRBJ1-2; 9 bases map to TRBD1. The CDR3 covers 14 residues. Germline trimming cut 5 bases from V and 7 bases from J; bases unmatched to any gene: 8. Germline V gives CDR1 MDHEN, CDR2 SYDVKM. This CDR3 is CASSRRDRDSGYTF. CDR3 DNA: TGTGCCAGCAGTCGCCGGGACAGGGACTCTGGCTACACCTTC.

This chain uses TRBV6-5 with TRBJ1-3, with TRBD1 identical over 7 bases. V was pared by 6 bases and J by 0 bases, with 5 bases of the junction left unmatched. This CDR3 has 15 residues. Germline V gives CDR1 MNHEY, CDR2 SVGAGI. CDR3 region: CASRRQGSSGNTIYF. The CDR3, as DNA: TGTGCCAGCAGGAGACAGGGAAGCTCTGGAAACACCATATATTTT.

The chain uses TRBV2 and TRBJ1-1, with 8 bases fitting TRBD1. Germline V gene sequence: CDR1 SNHLY, CDR2 FYNNEI. With V trimmed by 7 bases and J by 1 base, 8 bases remained unmatched. The length of the CDR3 is 15 residues. The DNA of the CDR3 is TGTGCCAGCAAACGCCAGGACAGGGCGAACACTGAAGCTTTCTTT. Translation: CASKRQDRANTEAFF.

The chain uses TRBV19 and TRBJ1-2; D perhaps matches TRBD1 (5 bases). CDR3 length: 14 amino acids. Looked up from germline, CDR1 is LNHDA and CDR2 is SQIVND (reference sequence). The germline V and J ends were trimmed by 7 bases and 6 bases, with 18 bases remaining between them. This chain's CDR3 is CASINTGLSHGYTF. Written as DNA, the CDR3 is TGTGCCAGTATCAACACAGGATTGAGCCATGGCTACACCTTC.

The chain joins TRBV7-3 to TRBJ2-4, with D perhaps being TRBD1 or TRBD2 (6 bases each). V was pared by 5 bases and J by 8 bases, with 13 bases between. In germline, CDR1 is SGHTA, CDR2 FQGTGA. The CDR3 sequence is 13 residues long. CDR3 residues: CASSPQGGDIQYF. The DNA for the CDR3 is TGTGCCAGCAGCCCACAGGGAGGAGACATTCAGTACTTC.

This clone was seen only a few times. The chain is built from TRBV7-9 and TRBJ1-4; 7 bases are shared with TRBD1. This CDR3 contains 16 residues. V gave up 4 bases and J gave up 0 bases; unmatched junction bases: 5. Germline V gene sequence: CDR1 SEHNR, CDR2 FQNEAQ (reference sequence). The chain's CDR3 is CASSSTGDATNEKLFF. CDR3 coding DNA: TGTGCCAGCAGCTCTACAGGGGATGCAACTAATGAAAAACTGTTTTTT.

The V and J genes are TRBV15 and TRBJ2-5; 15 nucleotides align to TRBD2. CDR3 size: 17 residues. With 3 bases clipped from V and 5 bases from J, the junction kept 7 bases outside the gene matches. Germline assignment: CDR1 LNHNV and CDR2 YYDKDF (reference sequence). The CDR3 region has the DNA TGTGCCACCAGCAGGTTGGGACTAGCGGGAGGAAGGGAGACCCAGTACTTC. Its translation is CATSRLGLAGGRETQYF.

The chain links TRBV3-1 (or the pseudogene TRBV3-2) to TRBJ2-1, with D possibly being TRBD1 (5 bases). Trimming shortened V by 9 bases and J by 7 bases, and 19 bases separated the two germline ends. Germline V gene sequence: CDR1 LGHDT, CDR2 YNNKEL (reference sequence). The CDR3 consists of 14 residues. CDR3 nucleotide sequence: TGTGCCAGTAAGGCGGTCTCTCAGGGAAATGAGCAGTTCTTC. As protein: CASKAVSQGNEQFF.

The rearrangement joins TRBV5-5 to TRBJ1-5; D not certain. The CDR3 runs 15 residues. Germline V gene sequence: CDR1 SGHKS, CDR2 YYEKEE (reference sequence). V was cut by 3 bases and J by 3 bases, with 13 bases left in between. The CDR3 nucleotides are TGTGCCAGCAGCTCCTTAAGCGGGGACAATCAGCCCCAGCATTTT. Translation gives CASSSLSGDNQPQHF.